The 28 T cell receptor beta chains in this list originate from one sample, sequenced in a study of cytomegalovirus exposure and HLA in healthy donors. It was with 60 Vbeta and 13 Jbeta primers that the PCR ran. Using immunoSEQ multiplex PCR, the repertoire was profiled, and TCRdb retains in-frame clones only, with some absent. In the table there are about 120,000 clones, approximately 72% of which are singletons. Specimen: PBMCs. These receptors all come from a man aged 18 to 29 in good health and CMV-seronegative.

The V call is TRBV7-9, the J call TRBJ2-6, with 8 bases that match TRBD1. Germline CDR1 SEHNR, CDR2 FQNEAQ (reference sequence). V was pared by 4 bases and J by 0 bases, with 2 bases of the junction left unmatched. CDR3 length: 16 residues. The CDR3 nucleotides read TGTGCCAGCAGCTACACAGGGGGCTCTGGGGCCAACGTCCTGACTTTC. Residues: CASSYTGGSGANVLTF. Together with reference TRBV7-9 and TRBJ2-6, the CDR3 gives the full variable domain: DTGVSQNPRHKITKRGQNVTFRCDPISEHNRLYWYRQTLGQGPEFLTYFQNEAQLEKSRLLSDRFSAERPKGSFSTLEIQRTEQGDSAMYLCASSYTGGSGANVLTFGAGSRLTVL.

This chain links TRBV9 with TRBJ1-5; weak D call: TRBD1 (6 bases). The CDR3 covers 17 residues. The V gene's germline CDR1 is SGDLS and CDR2 YYNGEE. Deletions cut 0 bases from V and 0 bases from J, with 13 bases between. CDR3 in amino acids: CASSVGGGQYSNQPQHF. Written as DNA, the CDR3 is TGTGCCAGCAGCGTAGGAGGTGGACAGTATAGCAATCAGCCCCAGCATTTT.

This clone has only a few counts. The chain uses TRBV7-9 and TRBJ1-2; 7 bases line up with TRBD1. The V segment lost 7 bases and the J segment 5 bases; nucleotides outside the gene matches: 13. The CDR3 is 15 residues long. Looked up from germline, CDR1 is SEHNR and CDR2 is FQNEAQ (reference sequence). DNA of the CDR3: TGTGCCAGCACCAAGACGACAGGGCTAGGATATGGCTACACCTTC. Its protein product is CASTKTTGLGYGYTF.

The V call is TRBV5-1, the J call TRBJ2-7, with a tentative D call TRBD1 (6 bases). The CDR3 consists of 17 residues. The V end was cut by 0 bases, the J end by 0 bases, with 16 bases between. Germline loops: CDR1 SGHRS, CDR2 YFSETQ. As DNA, the CDR3 is TGCGCCAGCAGCTTGGCCAAATTGGACAGTTACTCCTACGAGCAGTACTTC. It specifies CASSLAKLDSYSYEQYF.

The V gene is TRBV14, the J gene TRBJ2-7; 13 bases map to TRBD2. V shed 0 bases and J 3 bases; nucleotides not matched to a gene: 5. Germline assignment: CDR1 SGHDN and CDR2 FVKESK. The length of the CDR3 is 17 residues. As DNA, the CDR3 is TGTGCCAGCAGCCAAGATAGGTGGACTAGCGGGGGCTACGAGCAGTACTTC. This encodes CASSQDRWTSGGYEQYF.

This clone is a singleton in its sample. The genes are TRBV19 and TRBJ2-2; TRBD1 might be the D (6 bases). The CDR3 runs to 13 residues. Trimming stripped 6 bases from V and 1 base from J, with 6 bases between. Germline V CDR1 and CDR2: LNHDA, SQIVND (reference sequence). For the CDR3, the DNA is TGTGCCAGTAGACAGGGGAACACCGGGGAGCTGTTTTTT. Protein: CASRQGNTGELFF. Supplemented by reference TRBV19 and TRBJ2-2, the full variable domain reads DGGITQSPKYLFRKEGQNVTLSCEQNLNHDAMYWYRQDPGQGLRLIYYSQIVNDFQKGDIAEGYSVSREKKESFPLTVTSAQKNPTAFYLCASRQGNTGELFFGEGSRLTVL.

CDR3 in amino acids: CASIPSGRTDTQYF. The CDR3 nucleotides read TGTGCCAGCATTCCTAGCGGGAGGACAGATACGCAGTATTTT. V is TRBV27 and J is TRBJ2-3; 11 bases line up with TRBD2. The V gene end was trimmed by 7 bases and the J gene end by 3 bases; junction bases not matched to a gene: 3. The CDR3 has 14 amino acids. Germline CDR1 is MNHEY and CDR2 is SMNVEV (reference sequence).

The chain uses TRBV28 and TRBJ1-5; D remains ambiguous. The CDR3 totals 16 residues. CDR1 is MDHEN and CDR2 is SYDVKM in the germline V gene. V shed 7 bases and J shed 0 bases, with 16 bases lying between them. CDR3 coding DNA: TGTGCCAGCACTCTGAGGGCCATATATAGCAATCAGCCCCAGCATTTT. Its protein is CASTLRAIYSNQPQHF.

This chain connects TRBV7-9 to TRBJ1-5; 10 bases agree with TRBD1. V lost 1 base and J lost 7; bases outside the gene matches: 4. The V gene's germline CDR1 is SEHNR and CDR2 FQNEAQ (reference sequence). The CDR3 sequence is 15 residues long. CDR3 in amino acids: CASSLGDRGDQPQHF. Written as DNA, the CDR3 is TGTGCCAGCAGCTTAGGGGACAGGGGTGACCAGCCCCAGCATTTT.

The V call is TRBV4-3, the J call TRBJ1-1, with D maybe TRBD1 (5 bases). The CDR3 totals 13 residues. Germline loops: CDR1 LGHNA, CDR2 YSLEER. V lost 3 bases to trimming and J lost 11 bases, with 16 bases between them. The CDR3 protein is CASSQEWGERAFF. In DNA form, the CDR3 reads TGCGCCAGCAGCCAGGAGTGGGGGGAGAGGGCTTTCTTT.

This clone was observed a handful of times. The chain is built from TRBV29-1 and TRBJ2-7; a possible D gene is TRBD1 (6 bases). The CDR3 is 11 amino acids. Trimming left V 8 bases short and J 6 bases short, with 14 bases between. Germline CDR1 is SQVTM and CDR2 is ANQGSEA. This CDR3 reads CSTLRGSEQYF. Written as DNA, the CDR3 is TGCAGCACTCTCAGGGGATCCGAGCAGTACTTC.

Notes on this clone: The same CDR3 can be traced to other DNA sequences in this sample. The chain combines TRBV7-6 with TRBJ1-1; no definite D call. Germline V CDR1 and CDR2: SGHVS, FNYEAQ. V gave up 1 base and J gave up 1 base, with 4 bases separating them. The CDR3 sequence is 13 residues long. The CDR3 spells CASSLGQNTEAFF. CDR3 DNA sequence: TGTGCCAGCAGCTTAGGACAGAACACTGAAGCTTTCTTT.

This chain links TRBV25-1 with TRBJ2-1; 8 bases align to TRBD1. This CDR3 has 14 amino acids. V shed 6 bases and J 10 bases; nucleotides not matched to a gene: 11. Looked up from germline, CDR1 is MGHDK and CDR2 is SYGVNS. CDR3 nucleotide sequence: TGTGCCAGCAGGCCGGGACAGGTCCTGAAGGAGCAGTTCTTC. It yields the protein CASRPGQVLKEQFF.

Only a few counts were recorded for this clone. This chain joins TRBV29-1 and TRBJ2-1, with 8 bases fitting TRBD2. Trimming at V came to 8 bases and at J to 6 bases, leaving 15 bases not matched to a gene. CDR1 SQVTM and CDR2 ANQGSEA come from the germline V gene. This CDR3 has 15 amino acids. CDR3 loop: CSSRDGRGAPNEQFF. The CDR3, as DNA: TGCAGCTCTCGTGATGGGCGGGGGGCTCCCAATGAGCAGTTCTTC.

This clone was seen a handful of times. The V gene is TRBV6-5, the J gene TRBJ1-3, with D possibly matching TRBD1 (6 bases). The CDR3 runs 14 residues. The germline gives CDR1 MNHEY, CDR2 SVGAGI. Between the trimmed V and J ends, which lost 5 bases and 0 bases, there was a span of 8 bases. The DNA for the CDR3 is TGTGCCAGCAGTACAGGGCACTCTGGAAACACCATATATTTT. It codes for CASSTGHSGNTIYF.

The CDR3 nucleotides read TGCGCCAGCAGCTACAGGGGGAGCACTGAAGCTTTCTTT. Its protein is CASSYRGSTEAFF. The genes are TRBV10-1 and TRBJ1-1; TRBD1 matches 8 bases. Germline loops: CDR1 WNHNN, CDR2 SYGVQD (reference sequence). V dropped 6 bases and J dropped 4; count of bases not matched to a gene: 4. This CDR3 contains 13 residues.

The chain carries TRBV6-1 and TRBJ2-7; 10 positions agree with TRBD1. After removal of 4 bases from V and 11 bases from J, the junction contained 2 bases not matched to a gene. Germline-derived CDR1 and CDR2 are MNHNS and SASEGT. This CDR3 has 11 amino acids. CDR3 coding DNA: TGTGCCAGCAGTGCTGGGACAGGGGAGTACTTC. It translates to CASSAGTGEYF.

The rearrangement links TRBV27 to TRBJ2-2; 10 nucleotides align to TRBD2. In germline, CDR1 is MNHEY, CDR2 SMNVEV (reference sequence). The CDR3 covers 17 residues. The V segment lost 2 bases and the J segment 1 base; nucleotides outside the gene matches: 4. The CDR3 loop reads CASSLLAGARNTGELFF. The DNA for the CDR3 is TGTGCCAGCAGTTTACTAGCGGGGGCCAGGAACACCGGGGAGCTGTTTTTT.

The J gene is TRBJ2-1, the V gene TRBV4-1; D uncertain. In germline, CDR1 is MGHRA, CDR2 YSYEKL. V was shortened by 0 bases and J by 5 bases, with 8 bases between the two germline ends. The CDR3 totals 14 residues. Here the CDR3 DNA reads TGCGCCAGCAGCCAAGATCAAACAGACAATGAGCAGTTCTTC. It translates to CASSQDQTDNEQFF.

This clone was found a few times. The V call is TRBV11-3, the J call TRBJ1-1; the match to TRBD1 covers 7 bases. The CDR3 has 18 residues. Trimming removed 5 bases from V and 1 base from J; junction bases left unmatched: 16. Germline lookup yields CDR1 SGHNT and CDR2 YENEEA. The CDR3: CASSPASGGWKGNTEAFF. The CDR3 DNA sequence: TGTGCCAGCAGCCCAGCATCAGGGGGATGGAAGGGGAACACTGAAGCTTTCTTT.

The chain couples TRBV4-1 to TRBJ2-7, with D possibly being TRBD2 (5 bases). Germline CDR1 reads MGHRA; CDR2 reads YSYEKL. The CDR3 runs 13 residues. V lost 1 base to trimming and J lost 13 bases, with 17 bases between them. CDR3 sequence reads: CASSQVRFGDVYF. The CDR3 nucleotides are TGCGCCAGCAGCCAAGTTAGGTTCGGGGATGTCTACTTC.

CDR3 nucleotides: TGTGCCAGCAGCCCTAGCGGGAGGGTAGAGGAGACCCAGTACTTC. Its protein product is CASSPSGRVEETQYF. J is TRBJ2-5 and V is TRBV7-9; TRBD2 matches at 12 bases. This CDR3 has 15 residues. CDR1 and CDR2 (germline): SEHNR, FQNEAQ (reference sequence). V was clipped by 5 bases and J by 5 bases; unmatched bases: 6.

This chain connects TRBV27 to TRBJ1-2; TRBD1 matches 7 bases. The CDR3 is made up of 13 amino acids. V dropped 5 bases and J dropped 4; count of bases not matched to a gene: 4. In germline, CDR1 is MNHEY, CDR2 SMNVEV (reference sequence). The CDR3 here is CASSPRQGYGYTF. CDR3 nucleotides: TGTGCCAGCAGTCCTAGACAGGGCTATGGCTACACCTTC.

This chain uses TRBV19 with TRBJ2-1; 12 nucleotides agree with TRBD2. This CDR3 spans 17 amino acids. With 3 bases clipped from V and 9 bases from J, the junction kept 12 bases outside the gene matches. Germline values: CDR1 LNHDA, CDR2 SQIVND (reference sequence). The CDR3 region is CASSITPSLAGGVEQFF. CDR3 nucleotide sequence: TGTGCCAGTAGTATCACCCCCAGCCTAGCGGGGGGGGTTGAGCAGTTCTTC.

J is TRBJ1-3 and V is TRBV11-2, with unresolved D. The germline V gene has CDR1 SGHAT and CDR2 FQNNGV. The CDR3 consists of 17 residues. V was shortened by 5 bases and J by 0 bases, with 17 bases between the two germline ends. Here the CDR3 DNA reads TGTGCCAGCAGCCGCGCCCACCGGGGTACCTCTGGAAACACCATATATTTT. Translated, it gives CASSRAHRGTSGNTIYF.

The chain employs TRBV29-1 and TRBJ1-1; D is undetermined. This CDR3 comprises 13 residues. CDR1 and CDR2 (germline): SQVTM, ANQGSEA. V was trimmed by 2 bases and J by 2 bases, leaving 9 bases between them. CDR3: CSVEFNLNTEAFF. CDR3 coding DNA: TGCAGCGTTGAATTTAACTTAAACACTGAAGCTTTCTTT.

This clone has just a few counts. One end of the junction is discordant with germline, which a read error may explain. The rearrangement uses TRBV19 and TRBJ1-2; D possibly corresponds to TRBD1 (6 bases). The CDR3 sequence is 15 residues long. Per germline, CDR1 LNHDA and CDR2 SQIVND (reference sequence). CDR3 DNA: TGTGCCAGTAGTATAGTTAACAGGGATGGATATGGCTACCCCTTC. Amino acid sequence: CASSIVNRDGYGYPF.

The chain has TRBV9 and TRBJ2-2, with TRBD2 matching over 8 bases. The CDR3 totals 18 residues. The J segment lost 5 bases and the V segment lost 1 base, leaving 13 bases of the junction unmatched. Germline V gives CDR1 SGDLS, CDR2 YYNGEE. CDR3 in amino acids: CASSVTPDSGGGTGELFF. The CDR3, as DNA: TGTGCCAGCAGCGTAACCCCGGATTCCGGGGGGGGGACCGGGGAGCTGTTTTTT.